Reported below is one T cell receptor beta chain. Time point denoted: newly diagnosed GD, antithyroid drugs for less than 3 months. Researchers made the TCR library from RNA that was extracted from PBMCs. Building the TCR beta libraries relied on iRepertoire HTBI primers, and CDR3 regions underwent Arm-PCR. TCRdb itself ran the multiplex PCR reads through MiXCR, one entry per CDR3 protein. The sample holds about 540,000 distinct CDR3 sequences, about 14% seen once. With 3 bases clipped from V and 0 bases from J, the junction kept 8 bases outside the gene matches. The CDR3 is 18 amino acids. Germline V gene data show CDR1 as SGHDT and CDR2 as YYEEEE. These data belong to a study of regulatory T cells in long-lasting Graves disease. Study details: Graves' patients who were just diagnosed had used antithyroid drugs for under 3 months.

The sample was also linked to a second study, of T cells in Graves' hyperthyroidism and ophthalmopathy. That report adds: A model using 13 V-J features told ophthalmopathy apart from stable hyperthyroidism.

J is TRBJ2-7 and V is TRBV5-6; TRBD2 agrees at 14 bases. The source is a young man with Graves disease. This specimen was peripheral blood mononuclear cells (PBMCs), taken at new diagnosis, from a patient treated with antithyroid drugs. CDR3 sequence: CASSSTGLAGAFSYEQYF. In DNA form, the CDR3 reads TGTGCCAGCAGCTCTACGGGACTAGCGGGGGCCTTCTCCTACGAGCAGTACTTC. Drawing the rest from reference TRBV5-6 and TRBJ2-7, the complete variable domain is DAGVTQSPTHLIKTRGQQVTLRCSPKSGHDTVSWYQQALGQGPQFIFQYYEEEERQRGNFPDRFSGHQFPNYSSELNVNALLLGDSALYLCASSSTGLAGAFSYEQYFGPGTRLTVT.